This entry lists 19 T cell receptor beta chains sequenced from one sample in a study of OX40 agonist ivuxolimab in advanced cancers. Using immunoSEQ multiplex PCR, the repertoire was profiled, and TCRdb retains in-frame clones only, with some absent. Among roughly 120,000 clones listed, under 95% were seen once. Source: CD4+ or CD8+ T cells sorted from blood, taken in a trial of the OX40 agonist ivuxolimab. These receptors all come from an adult with an advanced solid tumor such as melanoma, head and neck, liver or kidney cancer.

The rearrangement links TRBV28 to TRBJ1-1, with TRBD1 identical over 8 bases. The CDR3 extends over 14 amino acids. Trimming took 5 bases from V and 6 from J; bases not matched to a gene: 8. The germline CDR1 and CDR2 sequences are MDHEN and SYDVKM. The CDR3 coding sequence is TGTGCCAGCAGTCAAGCCAGGGGGCGGGCTGAAGCTTTCTTT. This gives the protein CASSQARGRAEAFF.

This clone was picked up one time. The chain carries TRBV6-5 and TRBJ1-6; D is ambiguous. Per the germline V gene, CDR1 is MNHEY and CDR2 is SVGAGI. This CDR3 comprises 12 residues. V gave up 0 bases and J gave up 12 bases, with 6 bases separating them. CDR3 sequence (DNA): TGTGCCAGCAGTTACTCGGAAGGACCCCTCCACTTT. This codes for CASSYSEGPLHF.

This sequence joins TRBV6-5 and TRBJ1-5; tentative D call: TRBD1 (6 bases). V gave up 6 bases and J gave up 1 base, with 13 bases separating them. CDR3 size: 15 residues. CDR1 MNHEY and CDR2 SVGAGI come from the germline V gene. CDR3 loop: CASRAGGLSNQPQHF. The CDR3 bases are TGTGCCAGCAGGGCGGGGGGCTTAAGCAATCAGCCCCAGCATTTT.

This clone has more than one count but fewer than ten. The V call is TRBV20-1, the J call TRBJ1-2; D unresolved. The CDR3 sequence is 11 residues long. Trimming shortened V by 4 bases and J by 7 bases, and 10 bases separated the two germline ends. From germline, CDR1 is DFQATT and CDR2 SNEGSKA (reference sequence). The CDR3 coding sequence is TGCAGTGCTAAACCGCCGGGTGGCTACACCTTC. Protein sequence: CSAKPPGGYTF.

There are a few counts of this clone. The chain uses TRBV27 and TRBJ2-1; D remains unclear. V lost 2 bases to trimming and J lost 5 bases, with 1 base between them. CDR3 length: 11 residues. Germline V gene sequence: CDR1 MNHEY, CDR2 SMNVEV (reference sequence). The CDR3 spells CASSLDNEQFF. CDR3 bases: TGTGCCAGCAGTTTAGACAATGAGCAGTTCTTC.

The rearrangement links TRBV10-3 to TRBJ1-3; D is possibly TRBD1 (6 bases). Germline V gene sequence: CDR1 ENHRY, CDR2 SYGVKD. Trimming left V 10 bases short and J 1 base short, with 23 bases between. The CDR3 spans 17 residues. CDR3 in amino acids: CATTPFEGVWSGNTIYF. CDR3 sequence (DNA): TGTGCCACCACCCCCTTTGAGGGGGTTTGGTCTGGAAACACCATATATTTT.

The genes are TRBV11-3 and TRBJ2-1; 13 bases map to TRBD2. The V segment lost 5 bases and the J segment 6 bases; nucleotides outside the gene matches: 7. In germline, CDR1 is SGHNT, CDR2 YENEEA. The CDR3 runs 16 residues. The CDR3 DNA reads as TGTGCCAGCAGCCCAAGGACTAGCGGGAGTACCAATGAGCAGTTCTTC. Translated: CASSPRTSGSTNEQFF.

The table lists this clone with a few counts. The chain carries TRBV27 and TRBJ1-6, with D perhaps matching TRBD1 (5 bases). Germline V gene data show CDR1 as MNHEY and CDR2 as SMNVEV (reference sequence). CDR3 size: 15 residues. Trimming cost V 0 bases and J 8 bases, with 11 bases left between them. CDR3 coding DNA: TGTGCCAGCAGTTTATCTCTTGGGGGAGATTCACCCCTCCACTTT. This sequence encodes CASSLSLGGDSPLHF.

V gene TRBV28 combines with J gene TRBJ1-2, with D tentatively TRBD1 (5 bases). Germline lookup yields CDR1 MDHEN and CDR2 SYDVKM. The V gene lost 6 bases and the J gene lost 4 bases, with 15 bases spanning the gap. This CDR3 is built from 14 residues. DNA of the CDR3: TGTGCCAGCAGCTCAGGACAAACTGTCTATGGCTACACCTTC. Its protein product is CASSSGQTVYGYTF.

This clone showed up just once. This chain links TRBV5-5 with TRBJ2-1, with 7 bases fitting TRBD2. The CDR3 covers 15 residues. V trimming: 0 bases; J trimming: 14 bases; junction bases outside the gene matches: 14. Germline-derived CDR1 and CDR2 are SGHKS and YYEKEE (reference sequence). DNA for the CDR3: TGTGCCAGCAGCTTGGAAGGCGGGAGAGCCGGGGGTGAGTTCTTC. Encoded protein: CASSLEGGRAGGEFF.

V and J are TRBV10-2 and TRBJ1-2, with D maybe TRBD1 (5 bases). The CDR3 length is 14 residues. V was pared by 0 bases and J by 7 bases, with 12 bases between. CDR1 is WSHSY, CDR2 SAAADI, per germline. The DNA for the CDR3 is TGCGCCAGCAGTGAGTCCCGGAGGGGAGGTGGCTACACCTTC. Translating it yields CASSESRRGGGYTF.

V usage is TRBV19 and J usage is TRBJ2-5; D is possibly TRBD1 or TRBD2 (5 bases each). Trimming shortened V by 3 bases and J by 7 bases, and 18 bases separated the two germline ends. Germline CDR1 is LNHDA and CDR2 is SQIVND (reference sequence). The CDR3 runs 15 residues. The CDR3 spells CASSIGGQTAVTQYF. CDR3 sequence (DNA): TGTGCCAGTAGTATTGGGGGTCAGACCGCTGTGACCCAGTACTTC.

This clone was picked up one time. V and J are TRBV6-5 and TRBJ2-7; the D call may be TRBD1 or TRBD2 (5 bases each). Germline V gene sequence: CDR1 MNHEY, CDR2 SVGAGI. V was trimmed by 6 bases and J by 5 bases, leaving 8 bases between them. This CDR3 comprises 11 residues. The CDR3 here is CASSQGHEQYF. The CDR3 nucleotides are TGTGCCAGCAGCCAGGGACACGAGCAGTACTTC.

V usage is TRBV18 and J usage is TRBJ2-1; 8 nucleotides agree with TRBD1. This CDR3 region has 17 residues. Germline CDR1 and CDR2: KGHSH and LQKENI. Unmatched junction bases numbered 13, after V lost 3 bases and J lost 6 bases. The chain's CDR3 is CASSPNVGQGAANEQFF. The CDR3 DNA is TGTGCCAGCTCACCCAATGTAGGGCAGGGGGCGGCCAATGAGCAGTTCTTC.

The rearrangement uses TRBV7-9 and TRBJ1-5; 7 bases agree with TRBD1. Unmatched junction bases numbered 4, after V lost 3 bases and J lost 2 bases. This CDR3 has 15 residues. Germline V gene lookup returns CDR1 SEHNR and CDR2 FQNEAQ (reference sequence). DNA for the CDR3: TGTGCCAGCAGCTTGACAGGGTCGGGCAATCAGCCCCAGCATTTT. Amino acid sequence: CASSLTGSGNQPQHF.

This chain links TRBV18 with TRBJ1-1, with 8 bases that match TRBD1. The CDR3 is made up of 15 amino acids. Trimming at V came to 3 bases and at J to 1 base, leaving 4 bases not matched to a gene. The germline CDR1 and CDR2 sequences are KGHSH and LQKENI. CDR3 in DNA: TGTGCCAGCTCACCGACAGGGGCCGCGAACACTGAAGCTTTCTTT. Residues: CASSPTGAANTEAFF.

The V call is TRBV11-3, the J call TRBJ2-6; 10 bases match TRBD1. V was clipped by 4 bases and J by 0 bases; unmatched bases: 9. This CDR3 contains 19 residues. Looked up from germline, CDR1 is SGHNT and CDR2 is YENEEA. CDR3 in DNA: TGTGCCAGCAGCTATACCTGGGACAGGGGAGGCTCTGGGGCCAACGTCCTGACTTTC. It codes for CASSYTWDRGGSGANVLTF.

This clone was detected a few times. The chain uses TRBV29-1 and TRBJ2-3; D is undetermined. The CDR3 spans 13 residues. V was shortened by 6 bases and J by 2 bases, with 12 bases between the two germline ends. CDR1 is SQVTM and CDR2 is ANQGSEA in the germline V gene. The CDR3 nucleotides read TGCAGCGTGATAATAACCCCCACAGATACGCAGTATTTT. Amino acids: CSVIITPTDTQYF.

The V and J genes are TRBV6-6 and TRBJ1-1; the match to TRBD1 covers 9 bases. With 0 bases clipped from V and 4 bases from J, the junction kept 3 bases outside the gene matches. CDR1 is MNHNY, CDR2 SVGAGI, per germline (reference sequence). The length of the CDR3 is 15 residues. The CDR3 protein is CASSYSGQGSTEAFF. CDR3 sequence (DNA): TGTGCCAGCAGTTACTCGGGACAGGGATCCACTGAAGCTTTCTTT.